The 31 T cell receptor beta chains in this list originate from one sample, sequenced in a study of early T cells in non-severe SARS-CoV-2 infection. TCRdb passed the 5' RACE reads through MiXCR, listing each CDR3 protein once. Altogether tens of thousands of distinct CDR3 sequences are present, 3.5% to 5% being singletons, with the ten largest covering about 6.3%. Input material: whole blood. The receptor set was obtained from an adult who was a healthcare worker with PCR-confirmed SARS-CoV-2 infection or an uninfected control (not recorded which).

Ten or more counts support this clonotype. CDR3: CASSLGWASGGPPQETQYF. In DNA form, the CDR3 reads TGTGCCAGCAGTTTAGGTTGGGCTAGCGGGGGCCCCCCCCAAGAGACCCAGTACTTC. The rearrangement uses TRBV27 and TRBJ2-5; TRBD2 aligns across 10 bases. Germline lookup yields CDR1 MNHEY and CDR2 SMNVEV (reference sequence). The CDR3 extends over 19 amino acids. Trimming removed 2 bases from V and 1 base from J; junction bases left unmatched: 13.

This clonotype has more than one count but fewer than ten. This chain connects TRBV6-2 or TRBV6-3 to TRBJ1-6; TRBD1 matches 7 bases. The CDR3 consists of 16 residues. V trimming: 2 bases; J trimming: 10 bases; junction bases outside the gene matches: 11. Per the germline V gene, CDR1 is MNHEY and CDR2 is SVGEGT. This CDR3 is CASSYRGQAAGSPLHF. The CDR3, as DNA: TGTGCCAGCAGTTACCGAGGACAGGCCGCTGGGTCACCCCTCCACTTT.

The chain has TRBV12-3 or TRBV12-4 and TRBJ2-7; 11 bases map to TRBD2. V lost 5 bases and J lost 7; bases outside the gene matches: 4. This CDR3 has 13 amino acids. CDR3 nucleotide sequence: TGTGCCAGCAGTGGACTAGCGGGCTTTGAGCAGTACTTC. Amino acid sequence: CASSGLAGFEQYF.

This clonotype has a count of ten or more. The V and J genes are TRBV4-1 and TRBJ2-2; D unclear. V lost 2 bases to trimming and J lost 1 base, with 8 bases between them. Looked up from germline, CDR1 is MGHRA and CDR2 is YSYEKL. The CDR3 sequence is 15 residues long. CDR3 residues: CASSQSRGNTGELFF. The CDR3 DNA follows: TGCGCCAGCAGCCAAAGTCGAGGGAACACCGGGGAGCTGTTTTTT.

This clonotype was recorded many times. The chain joins TRBV5-4 to TRBJ2-2, with 8 positions matching TRBD2. The germline V gene encodes CDR1 SGHNT and CDR2 YYREEE (reference sequence). The CDR3 totals 16 residues. Trimming at V came to 0 bases and at J to 2 bases, leaving 3 bases not matched to a gene. The CDR3 DNA follows: TGTGCCAGCAGCTTGGGCGGGAGGCCTAACACCGGGGAGCTGTTTTTT. As protein: CASSLGGRPNTGELFF.

This clonotype was seen at least ten times. The V gene is TRBV3-1, the J gene TRBJ1-1; TRBD1 matches at 8 bases. The junction had 5 bases not matched to a gene; V was cut back by 1 base and J by 13 bases. The germline CDR1 and CDR2 sequences are LGHDT and YNNKEL (reference sequence). The CDR3 is 12 residues long. For the CDR3, the DNA is TGTGCCAGCAGCCAAGCGGGACAGGAACTTTTCTTT. Protein: CASSQAGQELFF.

This clonotype was detected many times. The chain employs TRBV10-1 and TRBJ2-5; no firm D call. Germline loops: CDR1 WNHNN, CDR2 SYGVQD (reference sequence). V lost 0 bases and J lost 5, with 4 bases in between. CDR3 length: 12 amino acids. CDR3 sequence reads: CASSESAETQYF. The CDR3 DNA sequence: TGCGCCAGCAGTGAGTCGGCGGAGACCCAGTACTTC.

In this sample, this clonotype turned up many times. The V gene is TRBV2, the J gene TRBJ2-7; 9 bases are a match to TRBD2. Germline V gene lookup returns CDR1 SNHLY and CDR2 FYNNEI. With V trimmed by 6 bases and J by 0 bases, 9 bases remained unmatched. This CDR3 comprises 16 residues. The CDR3: CASRATRLAVSYEQYF. CDR3 DNA sequence: TGTGCCAGCAGGGCAACCCGACTAGCGGTCTCCTACGAGCAGTACTTC. The entire variable domain, with the rest obtained from reference TRBV2 and TRBJ2-7, is as follows: EPEVTQTPSHQVTQMGQEVILRCVPISNHLYFYWYRQILGQKVEFLVSFYNNEISEKSEIFDDQFSVERPDGSNFTLKIRSTKLEDSAMYFCASRATRLAVSYEQYFGPGTRLTVT.

This clonotype was detected many times. This chain links TRBV20-1 with TRBJ1-2; a weak D match, TRBD1 (5 bases). Germline V gene lookup returns CDR1 DFQATT and CDR2 SNEGSKA (reference sequence). V lost 1 base, J lost 6 bases, and 15 bases lay in between. The CDR3 is made up of 14 amino acids. DNA for the CDR3: TGCAGTGCTAGAGTCCTGGGACGGAGTAATGGCTACACCTTC. It codes for CSARVLGRSNGYTF.

This clonotype was detected many times. The chain employs TRBV3-1 and TRBJ2-5, with 8 bases that match TRBD1. Germline CDR1 and CDR2: LGHDT and YNNKEL (reference sequence). The CDR3 consists of 15 residues. The V segment lost 4 bases and the J segment 2 bases; nucleotides outside the gene matches: 6. CDR3 DNA sequence: TGTGCCAGCAGCCCCTGGACAGGGACACAAGAGACCCAGTACTTC. Translation: CASSPWTGTQETQYF.

This clonotype has a count of ten or more. The rearrangement links TRBV19 to TRBJ2-7, with TRBD2 matching 9 bases. The germline V gene has CDR1 LNHDA and CDR2 SQIVND (reference sequence). V shed 3 bases and J 2 bases; nucleotides not matched to a gene: 5. The CDR3 is 15 amino acids. The CDR3 loop is CASSIGLAGTYEQYF. Here the CDR3 DNA reads TGTGCCAGTAGTATCGGGCTAGCGGGAACCTACGAGCAGTACTTC.

In its sample, this clonotype was seen many times. The V gene is TRBV19, the J gene TRBJ1-2; D ambiguous. Germline CDR1 and CDR2: LNHDA and SQIVND (reference sequence). CDR3 size: 13 residues. V was shortened by 3 bases and J by 6 bases, with 11 bases between the two germline ends. The CDR3 is CASSIGMVDGYTF. For the CDR3, the DNA is TGTGCCAGTAGTATTGGTATGGTTGATGGCTACACCTTC.

The sample holds many counts of this clonotype. DNA for the CDR3: TGTGCCAGCATTCGGACGCGAGGGACTGTCATCTACGAGCAGTACTTC. Its protein product is CASIRTRGTVIYEQYF. The V and J genes are TRBV5-6 and TRBJ2-7; D possibly corresponds to TRBD2 (6 bases). This CDR3 region has 16 residues. Trimming left V 6 bases short and J 3 bases short, with 22 bases between. Germline-derived CDR1 and CDR2 are SGHDT and YYEEEE. Together with reference TRBV5-6 and TRBJ2-7, the CDR3 gives the full variable domain: DAGVTQSPTHLIKTRGQQVTLRCSPKSGHDTVSWYQQALGQGPQFIFQYYEEEERQRGNFPDRFSGHQFPNYSSELNVNALLLGDSALYLCASIRTRGTVIYEQYFGPGTRLTVT.

The chain uses TRBV15 and TRBJ2-7, with unresolved D. CDR1 and CDR2 from the germline V gene are LNHNV and YYDKDF (reference sequence). The V end was cut by 3 bases, the J end by 4 bases, with 16 bases between. The length of the CDR3 is 15 residues. The CDR3 is CATSSQTGPEYEQYF. The CDR3 DNA reads as TGTGCCACCAGCAGCCAAACCGGGCCAGAGTACGAGCAGTACTTC.

J is TRBJ2-7 and V is TRBV29-1; possible D gene TRBD2, 5 bases. The CDR3 loop spans 13 amino acids. Trimming removed 4 bases from V and 2 bases from J, with 12 bases in between. Germline V gene lookup returns CDR1 SQVTM and CDR2 ANQGSEA. Here the CDR3 reads CSVAEGTPYEQYF. The CDR3 DNA sequence: TGCAGCGTTGCTGAGGGTACCCCCTACGAGCAGTACTTC.

V usage is TRBV4-3 and J usage is TRBJ2-3; weak D call: TRBD2 (6 bases). CDR1 is LGHNA and CDR2 is YSLEER in the germline V gene. Trimming took 2 bases from V and 4 from J, leaving 13 bases between them. The CDR3 loop spans 15 amino acids. The chain's CDR3 is CASSQRFGGADTQYF. The CDR3 DNA reads as TGCGCCAGCAGCCAAAGATTCGGGGGAGCAGATACGCAGTATTTT.

This clonotype was recorded at least ten times. The CDR3 reads CASSPRGGGDTQYF. The CDR3 DNA reads as TGTGCCAGCAGCCCAAGGGGGGGTGGAGATACGCAGTATTTT. The chain employs TRBV27 and TRBJ2-3, with a weak D call TRBD2 (7 bases). V lost 6 bases to trimming and J lost 5 bases, with 15 bases between them. Germline lookup yields CDR1 MNHEY and CDR2 SMNVEV (reference sequence). This CDR3 comprises 14 residues.

The chain employs TRBV6-6 and TRBJ1-2; 8 nucleotides match TRBD1. Germline loops: CDR1 MNHNY, CDR2 SVGAGI (reference sequence). CDR3 length: 12 amino acids. V shed 5 bases and J 14 bases; nucleotides not matched to a gene: 10. CDR3 region: CASSPVTGVGTF. The CDR3 DNA is TGTGCCAGCAGTCCTGTGACAGGGGTAGGAACCTTC.

The chain is built from TRBV6-6 and TRBJ1-5, with D perhaps matching TRBD1 (6 bases). Germline V gives CDR1 MNHNY, CDR2 SVGAGI (reference sequence). Trimming stripped 0 bases from V and 6 bases from J, with 12 bases between. This CDR3 spans 15 amino acids. In DNA form, the CDR3 reads TGTGCCAGCAGTTACTCGACGGGGGCATCTCAGCCCCAGCATTTT. Protein product: CASSYSTGASQPQHF.

This clonotype was detected only a few times. The chain recombines TRBV5-6 with TRBJ1-1, with unresolved D. CDR1 is SGHDT and CDR2 is YYEEEE in the germline V gene. With 0 bases removed from V and 4 bases from J, the gap between germline ends came to 10 bases. The CDR3 contains 14 residues. The chain's CDR3 is CASSLVARRTEAFF. In DNA, the CDR3 is TGTGCCAGCAGCTTGGTGGCTAGGCGCACTGAAGCTTTCTTT.

This clonotype has a count of ten or more. This CDR3 is CASSKDWDRNTEAFF. DNA for the CDR3: TGTGCCAGCAGCAAAGACTGGGACAGGAACACTGAAGCTTTCTTT. The rearrangement links TRBV21-1 to TRBJ1-1; the DNA was not used to check the table's D call, TRBD1. TRBV21-1 is recorded as a pseudogene. The CDR3 has 15 amino acids.

This clonotype was found many times. The V call is TRBV6-5, the J call TRBJ1-1, with 8 positions matching TRBD1. The CDR3 is 14 amino acids. Germline CDR1 and CDR2: MNHEY and SVGAGI. The V and J ends lost 8 bases and 1 base, in that order; junction bases with no gene match: 6. CDR3: CASHSGTGNTEAFF. The CDR3 coding sequence is TGTGCCAGCCATTCCGGGACAGGGAACACTGAAGCTTTCTTT.

This clonotype was recorded many times. The chain carries TRBV27 and TRBJ2-1; TRBD1 agrees at 7 bases. The germline V gene has CDR1 MNHEY and CDR2 SMNVEV (reference sequence). The CDR3 loop spans 17 amino acids. Losses at the gene ends were 3 bases for V and 4 bases for J; bases not matched to a gene: 12. This CDR3 is CASSFWFETGRYNEQFF. CDR3 coding DNA: TGTGCCAGCAGTTTTTGGTTCGAGACAGGGCGTTACAATGAGCAGTTCTTC.

This clonotype showed up just a few times. V and J are TRBV7-3 and TRBJ2-2; TRBD1 matches 10 bases. The germline CDR1 and CDR2 sequences are SGHTA and FQGTGA. V shed 5 bases and J 5 bases; nucleotides not matched to a gene: 8. The CDR3 extends over 16 amino acids. CDR3 loop: CASSPGQGGLTGELFF. The CDR3, as DNA: TGTGCCAGCAGCCCCGGACAGGGGGGTTTGACCGGGGAGCTGTTTTTT.

The genes are TRBV7-9 and TRBJ2-7, with D possibly TRBD1 on 6 matching bases. V was pared by 4 bases and J by 2 bases, with 15 bases between. The germline V gene encodes CDR1 SEHNR and CDR2 FQNEAQ (reference sequence). There are 15 residues in the CDR3. CDR3 residues: CASSSRQARTYEQYF. For the CDR3, the DNA is TGTGCCAGCAGCTCCCGACAGGCGAGAACCTACGAGCAGTACTTC.

This clonotype was counted at least ten times. The rearrangement joins TRBV7-3 to TRBJ2-2, with a possible D match to TRBD1 (6 bases). The CDR3 extends over 12 amino acids. From germline, CDR1 is SGHTA and CDR2 FQGTGA. V gave up 5 bases and J gave up 7 bases, with 8 bases separating them. CDR3 coding DNA: TGTGCCAGCAGCACAGGGAACGGGGAGCTGTTTTTT. This codes for CASSTGNGELFF.

This clonotype was detected ten times or more. The J gene is TRBJ2-5, the V gene TRBV28; maybe TRBD1 (7 bases). CDR1 and CDR2 from the germline V gene are MDHEN and SYDVKM. This CDR3 region has 14 residues. V was clipped by 3 bases and J by 4 bases, with 12 bases between them. The CDR3 sequence: CASSFARGAETQYF. The CDR3, as DNA: TGTGCCAGCAGTTTCGCCAGGGGGGCAGAGACCCAGTACTTC.

This clonotype was detected ten times or more. V is TRBV5-1 and J is TRBJ1-4, with TRBD1 matching 10 bases. From germline, CDR1 is SGHRS and CDR2 YFSETQ. The ends lost 1 base at V and 8 bases at J; junction bases unmatched: 14. The CDR3 sequence is 18 residues long. Here the CDR3 DNA reads TGCGCCAGCAGCTTGAGGCATCTGCGCGGGACAGGGGACGAAAAACTGTTTTTT. It translates to CASSLRHLRGTGDEKLFF. Complete variable domain (other parts from reference TRBV5-1 and TRBJ1-4): KAGVTQTPRYLIKTRGQQVTLSCSPISGHRSVSWYQQTPGQGLQFLFEYFSETQRNKGNFPGRFSGRQFSNSRSEMNVSTLELGDSALYLCASSLRHLRGTGDEKLFFGSGTQLSVL.

Remarks on this clonotype: Just one base apart from a much larger clone, this may be a read error. The genes are TRBV6-5 and TRBJ1-1; D might be TRBD1 (6 bases). The ends were cut back, 2 bases at V and 4 bases at J, with 11 bases in the middle. The CDR3 spans 14 residues. The germline gives CDR1 MNHEY, CDR2 SVGAGI. The CDR3 sequence: CASSYGGPGTEAFF. The CDR3 nucleotides are TGTGCCAGCAGTTACGGGGGGCCGGGCACTGAAGCTTTCTTT.

The sample holds a few counts of this clonotype. The V call is TRBV6-5, the J call TRBJ1-1; perhaps TRBD1 as D (5 bases). The CDR3 loop spans 12 amino acids. Germline CDR1 and CDR2: MNHEY and SVGAGI. Trimming removed 5 bases at V and 5 bases at J, with 9 bases between. CDR3 amino acids: CASSGGGTEAFF. The CDR3 nucleotides read TGTGCCAGCAGTGGCGGGGGAACTGAAGCTTTCTTT.

The rearrangement links TRBV20-1 to TRBJ2-7, with 7 positions matching TRBD1. The CDR3 is 14 amino acids. With 2 bases clipped from V and 0 bases from J, the junction kept 4 bases outside the gene matches. Germline V lookup: CDR1 DFQATT, CDR2 SNEGSKA (reference sequence). CDR3 sequence reads: CSARSDRASYEQYF. The CDR3 nucleotides read TGCAGTGCTAGATCCGACAGGGCCTCCTACGAGCAGTACTTC.